What follows are 8 T cell receptor beta chains derived from one specimen sequenced in a study of beta chain features in type 1 diabetes. The sequenced template was cDNA made from the entire isolated RNA. Libraries were prepared by immunoSEQ multiplex PCR; TCRdb keeps only in-frame clonotypes and omits some of them. This table has tens of thousands of clones, roughly a third appearing once. Sequenced material: stem cell memory CD4+ T cells from blood. All receptors derive from a woman under 30 in good health.

This clone was counted only a few times. The rearrangement uses TRBV7-2 and TRBJ2-5; 7 bases fit TRBD1. J was trimmed by 2 bases and V by 7 bases; bases with no gene match: 4. Germline assignment: CDR1 SGHTA and CDR2 FQGNSA. CDR3 length equals 13 residues. The CDR3 region has the DNA TGTGCCAGCACCCTGACAGGGCAAGAGACCCAGTACTTC. Encoded protein: CASTLTGQETQYF.

In its sample, this clone was seen a few times. This sequence joins TRBV7-2 and TRBJ2-4; D is ambiguous. Germline-derived CDR1 and CDR2 are SGHTA and FQGNSA. V lost 4 bases, J lost 3 bases, and 10 bases lay in between. The CDR3 is 14 residues long. The CDR3, as DNA: TGTGCCAGCAGCTCTACAGATCTCAAAAACATTCAGTACTTC. Encoded protein: CASSSTDLKNIQYF.

V and J are TRBV11-2 and TRBJ2-3; D is uncertain. Germline V gene sequence: CDR1 SGHAT, CDR2 FQNNGV. V dropped 5 bases and J dropped 0 bases, with 12 bases sitting between them. There are 15 residues in the CDR3. This chain's CDR3 is CASSRAPSSTDTQYF. DNA of the CDR3: TGTGCCAGCAGCCGAGCGCCATCTAGCACAGATACGCAGTATTTT. Filled out from reference TRBV11-2 and TRBJ2-3, the complete variable domain reads EAGVAQSPRYKIIEKRQSVAFWCNPISGHATLYWYQQILGQGPKLLIQFQNNGVVDDSQLPKDRFSAERLKGVDSTLKIQPAKLEDSAVYLCASSRAPSSTDTQYFGPGTRLTVL.

This clone was seen more than once but under ten times. The V and J genes are TRBV4-1 and TRBJ2-5; D uncertain. V was cut by 1 base and J by 4 bases, with 10 bases left in between. The CDR3 extends over 14 amino acids. Germline CDR1 is MGHRA and CDR2 is YSYEKL. CDR3 DNA: TGCGCCAGCAGCCAAGTGGGCTACGGAGAGACCCAGTACTTC. Translating it yields CASSQVGYGETQYF.

The table lists this clone with many counts. Since the CDR3 does not end with the conserved phenylalanine or tryptophan, this likely comes from a read error. No DNA is shown, since the ends of the CDR3 on it are uncertain; the CDR3 is the one TCRdb lists. The chain combines TRBV30 with TRBJ1-3. Germline V gene lookup returns CDR1 GTSNPN and CDR2 SVGIG (reference sequence). Ends included, the CDR3 has 8 residues. The CDR3 sequence is CAWSPQDS.

The V call is TRBV5-1, the J call TRBJ2-3; 7 bases match TRBD2. This CDR3 spans 16 amino acids. V shed 4 bases, J shed 2 bases, and the junction held 10 bases outside the gene matches. The germline gives CDR1 SGHRS, CDR2 YFSETQ. The CDR3 is CASSTSRRGVTDTQYF. As DNA, the CDR3 is TGCGCCAGCAGCACAAGCAGACGGGGGGTCACAGATACGCAGTATTTT.

The rearrangement uses TRBV19 and TRBJ2-1; 7 nucleotides agree with TRBD2. The CDR3 is 16 residues long. The junction had 10 bases not matched to a gene; V was cut back by 5 bases and J by 3 bases. The germline gives CDR1 LNHDA, CDR2 SQIVND (reference sequence). This chain's CDR3 is CASSGPSERDYNEQFF. CDR3 bases: TGTGCCAGTAGTGGCCCGTCGGAGCGGGACTACAATGAGCAGTTCTTC.

There are many counts of this clone. This rearrangement joins TRBV14 to TRBJ2-2; D gene ambiguous. CDR1 and CDR2 (germline): SGHDN, FVKESK. The CDR3 is made up of 13 amino acids. Trimming left V 1 base short and J 5 bases short, with 5 bases between. CDR3 residues: CASSQVVTGELFF. DNA of the CDR3: TGTGCCAGCAGCCAAGTCGTAACCGGGGAGCTGTTTTTT.